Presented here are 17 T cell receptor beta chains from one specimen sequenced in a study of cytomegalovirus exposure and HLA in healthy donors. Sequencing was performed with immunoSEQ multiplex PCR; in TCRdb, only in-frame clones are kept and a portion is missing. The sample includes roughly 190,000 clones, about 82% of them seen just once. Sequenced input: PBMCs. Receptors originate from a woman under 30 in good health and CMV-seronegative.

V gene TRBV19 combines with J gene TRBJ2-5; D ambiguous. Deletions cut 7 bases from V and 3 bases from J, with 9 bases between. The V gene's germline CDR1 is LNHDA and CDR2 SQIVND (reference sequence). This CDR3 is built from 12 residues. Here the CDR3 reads CASNYPEETQYF. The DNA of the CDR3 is TGTGCCAGTAACTATCCCGAAGAGACCCAGTACTTC.

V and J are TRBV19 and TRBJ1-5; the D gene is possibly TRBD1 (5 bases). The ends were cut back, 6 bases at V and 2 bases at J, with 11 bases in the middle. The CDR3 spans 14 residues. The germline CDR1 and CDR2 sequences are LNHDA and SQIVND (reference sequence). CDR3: CASRADSGNQPQHF. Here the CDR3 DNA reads TGTGCCAGTAGGGCCGACAGTGGCAATCAGCCCCAGCATTTT.

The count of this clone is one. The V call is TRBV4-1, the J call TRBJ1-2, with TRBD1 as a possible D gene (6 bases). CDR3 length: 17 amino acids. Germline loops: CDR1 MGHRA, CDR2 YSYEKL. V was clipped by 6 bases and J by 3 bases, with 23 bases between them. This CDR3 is CASSRFGQGMGDYGYTF. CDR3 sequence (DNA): TGCGCCAGCAGTCGCTTTGGGCAGGGGATGGGTGACTATGGCTACACCTTC.

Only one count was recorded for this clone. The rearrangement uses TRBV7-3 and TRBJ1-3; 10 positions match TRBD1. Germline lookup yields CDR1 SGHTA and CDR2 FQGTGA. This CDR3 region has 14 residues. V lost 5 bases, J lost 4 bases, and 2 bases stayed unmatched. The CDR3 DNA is TGTGCCAGCAGCCCGACAGGGGGCGGAAACACCATATATTTT. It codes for CASSPTGGGNTIYF.

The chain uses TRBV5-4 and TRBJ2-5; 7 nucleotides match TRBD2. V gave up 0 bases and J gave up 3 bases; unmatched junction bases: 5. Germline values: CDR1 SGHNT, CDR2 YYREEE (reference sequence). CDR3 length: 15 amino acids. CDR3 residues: CASSLARTREETQYF. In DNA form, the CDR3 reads TGTGCCAGCAGCTTGGCGAGGACTAGAGAAGAGACCCAGTACTTC.

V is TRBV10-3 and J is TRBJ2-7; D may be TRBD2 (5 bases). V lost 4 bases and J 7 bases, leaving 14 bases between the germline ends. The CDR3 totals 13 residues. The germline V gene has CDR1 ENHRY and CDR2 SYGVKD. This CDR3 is CAISVGHPGEQYF. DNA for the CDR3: TGTGCCATCAGTGTTGGCCACCCGGGGGAGCAGTACTTC.

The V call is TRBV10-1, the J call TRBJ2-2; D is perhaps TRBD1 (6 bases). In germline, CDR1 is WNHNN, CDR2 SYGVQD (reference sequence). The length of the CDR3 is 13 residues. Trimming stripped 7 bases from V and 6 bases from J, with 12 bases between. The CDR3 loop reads CASTYGQPGELFF. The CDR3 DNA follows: TGCGCCAGCACCTATGGACAGCCCGGGGAGCTGTTTTTT.

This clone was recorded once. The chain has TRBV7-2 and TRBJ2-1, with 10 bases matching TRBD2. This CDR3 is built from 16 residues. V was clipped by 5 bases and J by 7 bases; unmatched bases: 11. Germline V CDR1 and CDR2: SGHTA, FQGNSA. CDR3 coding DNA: TGTGCCAGCAGCCAGGAGGGGCTAGCGGGGGTAAATGAGCAGTTCTTC. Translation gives CASSQEGLAGVNEQFF.

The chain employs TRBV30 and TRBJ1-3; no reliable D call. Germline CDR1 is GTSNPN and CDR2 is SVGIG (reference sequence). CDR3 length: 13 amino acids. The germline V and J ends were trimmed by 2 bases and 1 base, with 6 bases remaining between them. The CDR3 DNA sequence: TGTGCCTGGAGTCCGAGATCTGGAAACACCATATATTTT. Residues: CAWSPRSGNTIYF.

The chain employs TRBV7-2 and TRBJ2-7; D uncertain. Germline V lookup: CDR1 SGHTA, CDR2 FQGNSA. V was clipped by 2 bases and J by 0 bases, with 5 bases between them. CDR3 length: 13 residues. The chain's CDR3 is CASSLPSSYEQYF. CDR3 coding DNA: TGTGCCAGCAGCTTACCCAGCTCCTACGAGCAGTACTTC.

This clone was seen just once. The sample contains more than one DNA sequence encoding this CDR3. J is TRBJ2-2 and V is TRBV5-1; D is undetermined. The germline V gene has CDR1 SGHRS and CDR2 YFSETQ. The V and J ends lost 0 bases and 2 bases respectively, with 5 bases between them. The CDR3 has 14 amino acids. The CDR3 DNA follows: TGCGCCAGCAGCTTGGAACTTAACACCGGGGAGCTGTTTTTT. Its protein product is CASSLELNTGELFF.

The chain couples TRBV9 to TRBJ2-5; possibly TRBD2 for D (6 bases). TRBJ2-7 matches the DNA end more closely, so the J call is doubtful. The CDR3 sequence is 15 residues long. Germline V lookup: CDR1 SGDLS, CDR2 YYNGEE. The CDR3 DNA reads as TGTGCCAGCAGCGTATCGGGGGTTACCCCCCACGAGCAGTACTTC. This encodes CASSVSGVTPHEQYF.

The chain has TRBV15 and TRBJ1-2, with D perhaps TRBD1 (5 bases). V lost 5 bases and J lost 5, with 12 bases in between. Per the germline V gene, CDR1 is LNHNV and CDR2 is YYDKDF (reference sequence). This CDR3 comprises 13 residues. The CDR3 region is CATSFQGGYGYTF. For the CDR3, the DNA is TGTGCCACCAGCTTTCAGGGAGGGTATGGCTACACCTTC.

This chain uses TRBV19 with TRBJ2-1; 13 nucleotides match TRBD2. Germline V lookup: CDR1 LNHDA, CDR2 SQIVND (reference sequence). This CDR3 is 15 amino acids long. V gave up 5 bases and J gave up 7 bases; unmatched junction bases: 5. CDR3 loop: CASSATSGRANEQFF. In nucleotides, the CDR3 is TGTGCCAGTAGTGCCACTAGCGGGAGGGCAAATGAGCAGTTCTTC.

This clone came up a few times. CDR3 coding DNA: TGTGCCAGCAGCTCCAATCACCGGGACAGGGCAAACACCGGGGAGCTGTTTTTT. Protein sequence: CASSSNHRDRANTGELFF. The chain is built from TRBV7-9 and TRBJ2-2, with 9 bases matching TRBD1. Trimming took 4 bases from V and 2 from J; bases not matched to a gene: 11. CDR3 length equals 18 residues. Germline values: CDR1 SEHNR, CDR2 FQNEAQ (reference sequence).

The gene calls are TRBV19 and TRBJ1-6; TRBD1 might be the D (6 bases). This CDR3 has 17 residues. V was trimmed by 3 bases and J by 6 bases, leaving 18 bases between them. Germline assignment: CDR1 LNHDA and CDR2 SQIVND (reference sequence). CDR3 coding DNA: TGTGCCAGTAGTATTGGGTTCGGGGGGGCGGTTAATTCACCCCTCCACTTT. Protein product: CASSIGFGGAVNSPLHF.

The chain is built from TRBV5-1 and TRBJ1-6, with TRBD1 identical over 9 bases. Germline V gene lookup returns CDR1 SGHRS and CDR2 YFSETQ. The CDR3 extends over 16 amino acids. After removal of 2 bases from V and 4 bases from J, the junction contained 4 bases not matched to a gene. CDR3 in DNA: TGCGCCAGCAGCTTACAGGGGGCCGTGTATAATTCACCCCTCCACTTT. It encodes CASSLQGAVYNSPLHF.